The T cell receptor (beta chain) under discussion was sequenced for a study of early T cells in non-severe SARS-CoV-2 infection. Whole-study context: From unsorted whole blood, bulk RNA was sequenced, and the chains remained unpaired.

The germline V gene has CDR1 SNHLY and CDR2 FYNNEI. The CDR3 extends over 13 amino acids. Trimming pared 6 bases from V and 5 bases from J, leaving 10 bases between. This clonotype has more than one count but fewer than ten. The protocol attached unique molecular identifiers to individual cDNA molecules. Each CDR3 protein is one row after TCRdb ran MiXCR on the 5' RACE reads. The sample shows about 77,000 distinct CDR3 sequences, about 16% of them seen only once. This clonotype was sampled from an adult who was a healthcare worker with PCR-confirmed SARS-CoV-2 infection or an uninfected control (not recorded which). Sequencing used whole blood. The gene calls are TRBV2 and TRBJ2-2; D is unclear. The CDR3 bases are TGTGCCAGCAGCCCGATATTAACCGGGGAGCTGTTTTTT. This encodes CASSPILTGELFF.